What follows is one T cell receptor (beta chain) and its context. The germline V gene encodes CDR1 SGHDT and CDR2 YYEEEE. This CDR3 is 16 amino acids long. V lost 0 bases, J lost 4 bases, and 16 bases lay in between. This entry belongs to a study of cytomegalovirus exposure and HLA in healthy donors. Data came from immunoSEQ multiplex PCR; TCRdb stores just in-frame clones and leaves some out. The sample holds 260,000 or so clones, roughly 89% seen once. This sequence was found in a man between 18 and 29 years old in good health and CMV-seronegative. The chain carries TRBV5-6 and TRBJ2-5, with D perhaps matching TRBD1 (6 bases). The sample consisted of PBMCs. This CDR3 is CASSLGAGARGETQYF. The CDR3 DNA follows: TGTGCCAGCAGCTTGGGGGCAGGGGCGAGGGGAGAGACCCAGTACTTC.